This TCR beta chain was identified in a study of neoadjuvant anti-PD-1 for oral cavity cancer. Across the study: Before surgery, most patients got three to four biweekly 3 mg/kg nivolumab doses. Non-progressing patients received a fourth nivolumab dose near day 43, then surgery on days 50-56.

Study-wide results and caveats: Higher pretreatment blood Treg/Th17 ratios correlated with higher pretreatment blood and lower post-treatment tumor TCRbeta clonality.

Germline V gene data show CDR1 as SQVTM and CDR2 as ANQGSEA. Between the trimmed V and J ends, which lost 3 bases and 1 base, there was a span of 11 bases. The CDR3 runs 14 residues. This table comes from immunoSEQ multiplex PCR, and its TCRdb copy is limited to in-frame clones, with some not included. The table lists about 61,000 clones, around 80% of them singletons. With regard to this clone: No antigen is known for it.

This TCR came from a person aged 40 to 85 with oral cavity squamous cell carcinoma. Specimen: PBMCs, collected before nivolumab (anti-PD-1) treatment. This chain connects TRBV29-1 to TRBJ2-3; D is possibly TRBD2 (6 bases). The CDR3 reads CSVDFGSGTDTQYF. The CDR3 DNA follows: TGCAGCGTTGACTTCGGGAGCGGCACAGATACGCAGTATTTT.